These 26 T cell receptor beta chains share one sample of origin, sequenced in a study of a mutant IDH1 vaccine in newly diagnosed glioma. These receptors' antigens are unknown. Time point specified: week 47, end of study. Vaccination used 300 ug of mutant IDH1 20-mer peptide per dose, with topical imiquimod. Sequenced by immunoSEQ multiplex PCR; TCRdb stores in-frame clones only, minus some. The table has tens of thousands of clones, 70% to 85% seen once. The source material was PBMCs, sampled from a glioma patient whose treatment included an IDH1 peptide vaccine. The receptors were gathered from a woman between 40 and 50 years old with glioma. Some clones in this sample may be carry-over from other donors' samples.

This sequence joins TRBV5-4 and TRBJ2-5; D is perhaps TRBD2 (7 bases). CDR3 length: 15 residues. CDR1 and CDR2 (germline): SGHNT, YYREEE (reference sequence). Trimming pared 0 bases from V and 4 bases from J, leaving 13 bases between. The DNA for the CDR3 is TGTGCCAGCAGCTTGGAACCGGGGGGCAGAGAGACCCAGTACTTC. Protein sequence: CASSLEPGGRETQYF.

The chain combines TRBV6-1 with TRBJ1-1; D perhaps matches TRBD1 (6 bases). V shed 7 bases and J shed 1 base, with 13 bases lying between them. The CDR3 runs 14 residues. Germline V gene sequence: CDR1 MNHNS, CDR2 SASEGT. CDR3 in amino acids: CASTSLGGNTEAFF. The CDR3 bases are TGTGCCAGCACCTCATTAGGGGGGAACACTGAAGCTTTCTTT.

This clone was counted once. This chain connects TRBV7-9 to TRBJ2-5; TRBD2 matches at 14 bases. The V segment lost 5 bases and the J segment 1 base; nucleotides outside the gene matches: 6. The CDR3 length is 17 residues. Germline-derived CDR1 and CDR2 are SEHNR and FQNEAQ (reference sequence). DNA of the CDR3: TGTGCCAGCAGCCCAGGGACTAGCGGGAGCACCCAAGAGACCCAGTACTTC. This codes for CASSPGTSGSTQETQYF.

This chain uses TRBV12-5 with TRBJ2-1; TRBD1 or TRBD2 may be the D gene (6 bases each). Trimming left V 7 bases short and J 9 bases short, with 22 bases between. Germline CDR1 is LGHNT and CDR2 is FRNRAP. The CDR3 contains 15 residues. This CDR3 is CASAQLGGPFGEQFF. The CDR3 DNA reads TGTGCTAGTGCCCAGTTGGGGGGCCCGTTCGGTGAGCAGTTCTTC.

This sequence joins TRBV13 and TRBJ2-1; possibly TRBD2 for D (6 bases). The CDR3 covers 15 residues. Deletions cut 7 bases from V and 0 bases from J, with 13 bases between. Germline values: CDR1 PRHDT, CDR2 FYEKMQ (reference sequence). As DNA, the CDR3 is TGTGCCAGCATCCGGAGGGAGAGCTCCTACAATGAGCAGTTCTTC. Its protein product is CASIRRESSYNEQFF.

The chain has TRBV7-8 and TRBJ1-1; D not certain. Deletions cut 0 bases from V and 1 base from J, with 9 bases between. There are 15 residues in the CDR3. Germline CDR1 reads SGHVS; CDR2 reads FQNEAQ. CDR3 sequence (DNA): TGTGCCAGCAGCTTAGCGATCAAAGGGAACACTGAAGCTTTCTTT. Translation gives CASSLAIKGNTEAFF.

V is TRBV11-2 and J is TRBJ1-3, with unresolved D. The V gene's germline CDR1 is SGHAT and CDR2 FQNNGV. The CDR3 runs 16 residues. Trimming took off 5 bases at V and 8 bases at J, with 22 bases between the two ends. Written as DNA, the CDR3 is TGTGCCAGCAGCCCGAGGACTTTCCGGACCGGGGACACCATATATTTT. It codes for CASSPRTFRTGDTIYF.

The V call is TRBV7-9, the J call TRBJ1-2; D unresolved. There are 12 residues in the CDR3. V dropped 0 bases and J dropped 7 bases, with 6 bases sitting between them. CDR1 is SEHNR and CDR2 is FQNEAQ in the germline V gene (reference sequence). This chain's CDR3 is CASSLARSGYTF. CDR3 coding DNA: TGTGCCAGCAGCTTAGCGCGTAGTGGCTACACCTTC.

J is TRBJ2-7 and V is TRBV5-6; possible D gene TRBD1, 5 bases. This CDR3 contains 14 residues. Trimming shortened V by 3 bases and J by 8 bases, and 18 bases separated the two germline ends. CDR1 is SGHDT, CDR2 YYEEEE, per germline. The CDR3 bases are TGTGCCAGCAGCTACACAGGTCTCTCATTGAAGCAGTACTTC. Amino acids: CASSYTGLSLKQYF.

This rearrangement joins TRBV2 to TRBJ2-3; D is ambiguous. The V gene's germline CDR1 is SNHLY and CDR2 FYNNEI. The CDR3 length is 13 residues. V lost 7 bases and J lost 6, with 14 bases in between. The CDR3 protein is CASKNSGPDTQYF. CDR3 in DNA: TGTGCCAGCAAGAACTCAGGACCCGATACGCAGTATTTT.

This clone was counted once. The chain has TRBV4-3 and TRBJ1-1; TRBD1 might be the D (5 bases). The ends were cut back, 0 bases at V and 4 bases at J, with 12 bases in the middle. CDR1 is LGHNA and CDR2 is YSLEER in the germline V gene. The length of the CDR3 is 15 residues. The CDR3, as DNA: TGCGCCAGCAGCCAAGACCTCGGGGGGGGCACTGAAGCTTTCTTT. This gives the protein CASSQDLGGGTEAFF.

The genes are TRBV6-5 and TRBJ1-1; D remains unclear. This CDR3 region has 11 residues. The germline gives CDR1 MNHEY, CDR2 SVGAGI. V dropped 6 bases and J dropped 7 bases, with 9 bases sitting between them. Here the CDR3 DNA reads TGTGCCAGCAGGGCTAAGGGTGAAGCTTTCTTT. Amino acids: CASRAKGEAFF.

The chain combines TRBV6-6 with TRBJ1-5; 11 bases align to TRBD1. V shed 7 bases, J shed 7 bases, and the junction held 6 bases outside the gene matches. CDR1 MNHNY and CDR2 SVGAGI come from the germline V gene (reference sequence). The CDR3 has 14 residues. The CDR3 here is CASTNRDRGQPQHF. As DNA, the CDR3 is TGTGCCAGCACAAACCGGGACAGGGGGCAGCCCCAGCATTTT.

In DNA, the CDR3 is TGCAGCGTTTACAGGTCTACGGGGGCTTTCTTT. This sequence encodes CSVYRSTGAFF. The V gene is TRBV29-1, the J gene TRBJ1-1, with D possibly TRBD1 on 5 matching bases. The CDR3 runs 11 residues. The germline V and J ends were trimmed by 5 bases and 11 bases, with 15 bases remaining between them. From germline, CDR1 is SQVTM and CDR2 ANQGSEA.

This clone was observed a handful of times. The CDR3 loop is CASSPGLIEGYTF. In DNA form, the CDR3 reads TGTGCCAGCAGCCCGGGACTTATCGAGGGCTACACCTTC. This rearrangement joins TRBV9 to TRBJ1-2, with D tentatively TRBD1 (5 bases). Germline CDR1 and CDR2: SGDLS and YYNGEE. With 4 bases removed from V and 8 bases from J, the gap between germline ends came to 15 bases. The length of the CDR3 is 13 residues.

The rearrangement joins TRBV7-9 to TRBJ2-7; D assignment may be TRBD1 or TRBD2 (5 bases each). V was cut by 5 bases and J by 7 bases, with 15 bases left in between. There are 13 residues in the CDR3. Per germline, CDR1 SEHNR and CDR2 FQNEAQ (reference sequence). The CDR3 DNA sequence: TGTGCCAGCAGCGGGGACCCTGCTCTAGAGCAGTACTTC. This translates into CASSGDPALEQYF.

CDR3 sequence: CASSLGQGGSGNTIYF. For the CDR3, the DNA is TGTGCCAGCAGCTTAGGACAGGGAGGATCTGGAAACACCATATATTTT. The chain couples TRBV11-2 to TRBJ1-3, with 7 nucleotides matching TRBD1. With 1 base clipped from V and 1 base from J, the junction kept 4 bases outside the gene matches. This CDR3 has 16 amino acids. In germline, CDR1 is SGHAT, CDR2 FQNNGV.

This chain connects TRBV7-2 to TRBJ2-3; the D gene could be TRBD1 or TRBD2 (5 bases each). V lost 5 bases to trimming and J lost 8 bases, with 11 bases between them. Germline loops: CDR1 SGHTA, CDR2 FQGNSA. The CDR3 loop spans 12 amino acids. CDR3 sequence reads: CASSRDGGTQYF. The DNA for the CDR3 is TGTGCCAGCAGCAGGGACGGCGGTACGCAGTATTTT.

This clone has a handful of counts. The rearrangement links TRBV7-2 to TRBJ1-5; D possibly corresponds to TRBD1 (6 bases). This CDR3 comprises 16 residues. Germline V gene sequence: CDR1 SGHTA, CDR2 FQGNSA. Trimming cost V 4 bases and J 5 bases, with 18 bases left between them. Written as DNA, the CDR3 is TGTGCCAGCAGCTCCCTGGGACAAAGTTTCCATCAGCCCCAGCATTTT. Residues: CASSSLGQSFHQPQHF.

This clone showed up just once. This chain uses TRBV7-9 with TRBJ2-7, with 7 positions matching TRBD1. V shed 5 bases and J 2 bases; nucleotides not matched to a gene: 6. The CDR3 contains 14 residues. Per the germline V gene, CDR1 is SEHNR and CDR2 is FQNEAQ (reference sequence). The CDR3 DNA reads as TGTGCCAGCAGCGGATACGGGACAGCCTACGAGCAGTACTTC. Translation: CASSGYGTAYEQYF. The whole variable domain, filled in from reference TRBV7-9 and TRBJ2-7, reads DTGVSQNPRHKITKRGQNVTFRCDPISEHNRLYWYRQTLGQGPEFLTYFQNEAQLEKSRLLSDRFSAERPKGSFSTLEIQRTEQGDSAMYLCASSGYGTAYEQYFGPGTRLTVT.

The V and J genes are TRBV6-5 and TRBJ2-4; D might be TRBD2 (7 bases). Per germline, CDR1 MNHEY and CDR2 SVGAGI. The CDR3 has 15 residues. V was cut by 0 bases and J by 3 bases, with 9 bases left in between. CDR3 loop: CASSYSRGGKNIQYF. CDR3 DNA: TGTGCCAGCAGTTACTCGAGGGGGGGCAAAAACATTCAGTACTTC.

The rearrangement joins TRBV2 to TRBJ1-2, with TRBD1 matching over 9 bases. With V trimmed by 4 bases and J by 12 bases, 12 bases remained unmatched. The CDR3 has 14 amino acids. Germline CDR1 and CDR2: SNHLY and FYNNEI. CDR3 residues: CASSGDRAGTWNTF. In nucleotides, the CDR3 is TGTGCCAGCAGTGGGGACAGGGCAGGGACCTGGAACACCTTC.

The chain recombines TRBV6-6 with TRBJ2-1; 7 nucleotides line up with TRBD1. The V gene's germline CDR1 is MNHNY and CDR2 SVGAGI (reference sequence). CDR3 length: 15 residues. V lost 6 bases and J lost 3; bases outside the gene matches: 8. For the CDR3, the DNA is TGTGCCAGCAGGAGCAGGACAGGAAACTACAATGAGCAGTTCTTC. Its protein product is CASRSRTGNYNEQFF.

This chain links TRBV18 with TRBJ1-4, with 12 bases matching TRBD1. The germline V gene encodes CDR1 KGHSH and CDR2 LQKENI. The CDR3 runs to 15 residues. V lost 3 bases to trimming and J lost 11 bases; unmatched junction nucleotides: 7. The CDR3 coding sequence is TGTGCCAGCTCACCGGGGACAGGGGGCAATGGGAAACTGTTTTTT. Amino acids: CASSPGTGGNGKLFF. The entire variable domain, with the rest obtained from reference TRBV18 and TRBJ1-4, is as follows: NAGVMQNPRHLVRRRGQEARLRCSPMKGHSHVYWYRQLPEEGLKFMVYLQKENIIDESGMPKERFSAEFPKEGPSILRIQQVVRGDSAAYFCASSPGTGGNGKLFFGSGTQLSVL.

The chain recombines TRBV4-2 with TRBJ2-2; D may be TRBD1 (5 bases). This CDR3 spans 14 amino acids. Germline V gene sequence: CDR1 LGHNA, CDR2 YNFKEQ. V lost 3 bases to trimming and J lost 7 bases, with 12 bases between them. In DNA, the CDR3 is TGTGCCAGCAGCCACGTAAAGGGGATCGGGGAGCTGTTTTTT. Its protein is CASSHVKGIGELFF.

This chain connects TRBV6-5 to TRBJ2-5; TRBD2 agrees at 13 bases. The trim removed 2 bases at V and 4 bases at J, leaving 1 base unmatched. The CDR3 consists of 15 residues. Per the germline V gene, CDR1 is MNHEY and CDR2 is SVGAGI. CDR3 sequence reads: CASSYTSGGAETQYF. The CDR3 DNA sequence: TGTGCCAGCAGTTACACTAGCGGGGGGGCAGAGACCCAGTACTTC.